The 28 T cell receptor beta chains reported below all come from one sample, sequenced in a study of molecular identifiers for immune sequencing clone quantification. TCRdb reanalysed the PCR reads using MiXCR and keeps one entry per CDR3 protein. The repertoire consists of roughly 300,000 distinct CDR3 sequences, with roughly 24% occurring once and the leading ten covering 0.65% to 0.75%. The sample comprised naive CD8+ T cells from blood, with Jurkat cell RNA spiked in. The subset is: FACS-sorted CD8+CD4-CCR7+CD45RA+ naive T cells. These receptors all stem from a human donor in good health. Some libraries in this study had Jurkat cell RNA spiked in.

A remark on this clonotype: With a much larger clone just one base away, this may be a read error. Here the CDR3 reads CAISPWTGAYEQYF. Here the CDR3 DNA reads TGTGCCATCAGCCCCTGGACAGGGGCCTACGAGCAGTACTTC. The chain uses TRBV7-2 and TRBJ2-7; 9 bases align to TRBD1. The germline V gene encodes CDR1 SGHTA and CDR2 FQGNSA. This CDR3 has 14 residues.

This clonotype appeared a few times. The chain combines TRBV6-5 with TRBJ1-4; no reliable D call. The germline gives CDR1 MNHEY, CDR2 SVGAGI. CDR3 size: 12 residues. The V and J ends lost 2 bases and 2 bases respectively, with 0 bases between them. The CDR3 DNA follows: TGTGCCAGCAGTTACACTAATGAAAAACTGTTTTTT. This translates into CASSYTNEKLFF.

The chain combines TRBV18 with TRBJ2-3; 7 nucleotides match TRBD2. Germline V gene sequence: CDR1 KGHSH, CDR2 LQKENI. CDR3 length: 16 residues. The V and J ends lost 5 bases and 2 bases, in that order; junction bases with no gene match: 10. CDR3 DNA sequence: TGTGCCAGCTCATCAACCCCTAGCGGACTCACAGATACGCAGTATTTT. It yields the protein CASSSTPSGLTDTQYF.

This clonotype was found a few times. The chain links TRBV4-1 to TRBJ1-6; D is possibly TRBD1 (6 bases). The CDR3 has 17 amino acids. Trimming pared 3 bases from V and 10 bases from J, leaving 22 bases between. Germline CDR1 MGHRA, CDR2 YSYEKL. CDR3 nucleotide sequence: TGCGCCAGCAGCCAGGAACACAGGGTAGGAATTGGATCACCCCTCCACTTT. Protein product: CASSQEHRVGIGSPLHF.

This clonotype was seen a handful of times. This chain links TRBV19 with TRBJ2-3, with 7 bases that match TRBD1. V lost 9 bases to trimming and J lost 0 bases; unmatched junction nucleotides: 9. CDR1 and CDR2 from the germline V gene are LNHDA and SQIVND (reference sequence). This CDR3 is built from 15 residues. The chain's CDR3 is CASQMTGSSTDTQYF. The CDR3 DNA is TGTGCCAGCCAAATGACAGGGTCTAGCACAGATACGCAGTATTTT.

This clonotype turned up a few times. The gene calls are TRBV5-1 and TRBJ2-7; 7 bases are shared with TRBD1. CDR3 length: 14 amino acids. Germline V gene lookup returns CDR1 SGHRS and CDR2 YFSETQ. The ends lost 4 bases at V and 1 base at J; junction bases unmatched: 5. CDR3 bases: TGCGCCAGCAGCCCGGACAGGCTATCCTACGAGCAGTACTTC. As protein: CASSPDRLSYEQYF.

A note on this clonotype: A much larger clonotype is one base distant, so this may be a read error. This rearrangement joins TRBV29-1 to TRBJ2-2, with 7 bases matching TRBD1. Looked up from germline, CDR1 is SQVTM and CDR2 is ANQGSEA. The CDR3 sequence is 13 residues long. The CDR3 region is CSVDRENTGELSF. DNA of the CDR3: TGCAGCGTCGACAGGGAGAACACCGGGGAGCTGTCTTTT.

As for this clonotype: Being one base from a much bigger clone, this may be a read error. The rearrangement uses TRBV20-1 and TRBJ2-1; D gene unclear. The CDR3 runs 13 residues. V lost 1 base to trimming and J lost 7 bases, with 11 bases between them. Germline V lookup: CDR1 DFQATT, CDR2 SNEGSKA (reference sequence). The CDR3 sequence: CSARVSSDNEQFF. The CDR3 nucleotides read TGCAGTGCTAGAGTTTCCAGCGATAATGAGCAGTTCTTC.

Note on this clonotype: A clone one base away is much larger, so this may be a read error. The chain employs TRBV9 and TRBJ2-2; a possible D gene is TRBD1 (6 bases). There are 14 residues in the CDR3. Trimming left V 6 bases short and J 1 base short, with 10 bases between. The germline gives CDR1 SGDLS, CDR2 YYNGEE. The CDR3 loop reads CASNAQGNTGELFF. In DNA, the CDR3 is TGTGCCAGCAACGCACAGGGGAACACCGGGGAGCTGTTTTTT.

This clonotype came up a few times. This could be a read error, since a much larger clone is one nucleotide away. V and J are TRBV28 and TRBJ1-5; TRBD1 matches at 7 bases. Germline V gene sequence: CDR1 MDHEN, CDR2 SYDVKM. The V and J ends lost 3 bases and 0 bases, in that order; junction bases with no gene match: 8. The CDR3 spans 17 residues. In nucleotides, the CDR3 is TGTGCCAGCAGTTTTCCCCTCCGACAGGGTAGCAATCAGCCCCAGCATTTT. Its translation is CASSFPLRQGSNQPQHF.

This clonotype was detected ten times or more. The chain is built from TRBV5-1 and TRBJ1-5; 10 positions agree with TRBD1. This CDR3 comprises 16 residues. The J segment lost 3 bases and the V segment lost 4 bases, leaving 7 bases of the junction unmatched. From germline, CDR1 is SGHRS and CDR2 YFSETQ. The chain's CDR3 is CASSVRDRGTNQPQHF. DNA for the CDR3: TGCGCCAGCAGCGTGCGGGACAGGGGTACCAATCAGCCCCAGCATTTT.

This clonotype turned up a few times. The chain carries TRBV27 and TRBJ2-7; D uncertain. This CDR3 has 14 amino acids. The germline V and J ends were trimmed by 3 bases and 3 bases, with 12 bases remaining between them. The V gene's germline CDR1 is MNHEY and CDR2 SMNVEV (reference sequence). The CDR3 bases are TGTGCCAGCAGTTTTATGGGTCGCGACTACGAGCAGTACTTC. Translation: CASSFMGRDYEQYF.

This clonotype was seen a handful of times. V is TRBV6-2 or TRBV6-3 and J is TRBJ1-1; weak D call: TRBD1 (5 bases). The V gene lost 2 bases and the J gene lost 3 bases, with 7 bases spanning the gap. This CDR3 comprises 13 residues. The germline V gene has CDR1 MNHEY and CDR2 SVGEGT. Here the CDR3 reads CASSYPTDTEAFF. The DNA for the CDR3 is TGTGCCAGCAGTTACCCGACAGACACTGAAGCTTTCTTT.

This sequence joins TRBV12-3 or TRBV12-4 and TRBJ2-3, with D maybe TRBD1 (6 bases). The CDR3 loop spans 15 amino acids. V was shortened by 6 bases and J by 2 bases, with 15 bases between the two germline ends. The chain's CDR3 is CASSPGRGLTDTQYF. The CDR3 DNA reads TGTGCCAGCAGCCCGGGCAGGGGCCTCACAGATACGCAGTATTTT.

CDR3 amino acids: CSAYGSATYTDTQHF. The CDR3 DNA reads TGCAGTGCCTACGGGAGCGCAACCTACACAGATACGCAGCATTTT. The chain joins TRBV20-1 to TRBJ2-3; D remains ambiguous. The DNA end is a closer match to TRBJ1-5, so the J assignment may be wrong. This CDR3 spans 15 amino acids. Germline values: CDR1 DFQATT, CDR2 SNEGSKA (reference sequence).

The V gene is TRBV4-3, the J gene TRBJ2-5; D possibly corresponds to TRBD1 (5 bases). The CDR3 totals 14 residues. The ends were cut back, 3 bases at V and 5 bases at J, with 13 bases in the middle. Germline CDR1 LGHNA, CDR2 YSLEER. CDR3 in amino acids: CASSQMAGPETQYF. In DNA, the CDR3 is TGCGCCAGCAGCCAGATGGCAGGGCCTGAGACCCAGTACTTC.

This clonotype has a count of ten or more. The gene calls are TRBV7-9 and TRBJ2-3; TRBD1 agrees at 7 bases. Germline values: CDR1 SEHNR, CDR2 FQNEAQ (reference sequence). This CDR3 has 16 residues. J was trimmed by 0 bases and V by 7 bases; bases with no gene match: 10. The CDR3 here is CASTRTGLESTDTQYF. DNA for the CDR3: TGTGCCAGCACTAGGACAGGATTGGAAAGCACAGATACGCAGTATTTT.

The sample holds a few counts of this clonotype. DNA for the CDR3: TGTGCCAGCAGCTTACGAGGCGGGGCCACAGATACGCAGTATTTT. Its translation is CASSLRGGATDTQYF. The V and J genes are TRBV7-9 and TRBJ2-3; TRBD2 is a possible D gene (6 bases). V was trimmed by 2 bases and J by 2 bases, leaving 11 bases between them. The CDR3 runs 15 residues. Germline loops: CDR1 SEHNR, CDR2 FQNEAQ (reference sequence). The variable domain in full, with the rest retrieved from reference TRBV7-9 and TRBJ2-3, is DTGVSQNPRHKITKRGQNVTFRCDPISEHNRLYWYRQTLGQGPEFLTYFQNEAQLEKSRLLSDRFSAERPKGSFSTLEIQRTEQGDSAMYLCASSLRGGATDTQYFGPGTRLTVL.

This clonotype has only one observation. The rearrangement uses TRBV5-8 and TRBJ2-7, with TRBD2 identical over 7 bases. CDR3 length equals 13 residues. Trimming removed 5 bases from V and 5 bases from J; junction bases left unmatched: 7. Germline V lookup: CDR1 SGHTS, CDR2 YDEGEE. CDR3 amino acids: CASSHAGVHEQYF. The CDR3 DNA reads TGTGCCAGCAGTCACGCGGGGGTGCACGAGCAGTACTTC.

As to this clonotype: This is likely a read error, given that the CDR3 carries no conserved phenylalanine or tryptophan at its end. This chain connects TRBV6-2 or TRBV6-3 to TRBJ2-7, with no clear D. Germline CDR1 and CDR2: MNHEY and SVGEGT. V gave up 7 bases and J gave up 2 bases, with 15 bases separating them. The CDR3 totals 14 residues. CDR3: CASTLLRGTYEQYS. The CDR3 DNA follows: TGTGCCAGCACCTTACTGCGCGGCACCTACGAGCAGTACTCC.

This chain links TRBV20-1 with TRBJ2-7; 8 positions match TRBD1. J was trimmed by 4 bases and V by 3 bases; bases with no gene match: 17. CDR1 is DFQATT and CDR2 is SNEGSKA in the germline V gene (reference sequence). CDR3 size: 17 residues. This CDR3 is CSASPEGQAFPEYEQYF. The CDR3 DNA sequence: TGCAGTGCTAGCCCCGAGGGACAGGCTTTCCCAGAGTACGAGCAGTACTTC.

About this clonotype: This may be a read error, as it is one base from a much larger clone. The V gene is TRBV6-2 or TRBV6-3, the J gene TRBJ2-3; TRBD2 aligns across 13 bases. The CDR3 loop spans 16 amino acids. The V and J ends lost 6 bases and 6 bases, in that order; junction bases with no gene match: 9. Per the germline V gene, CDR1 is MNHEY and CDR2 is SVGEGT. CDR3 bases: TGTGCCAGCAGGTTCGGACTAGCGGGAGACTGGGATACGCAGTATTTT. It translates to CASRFGLAGDWDTQYF.

This clonotype was counted only a few times. This may come from a read error, since a much larger clone is one base off. The rearrangement uses TRBV29-1 and TRBJ2-7; D gene unclear. Germline loops: CDR1 SQVTM, CDR2 ANQGSEA. The CDR3 runs to 15 residues. V dropped 0 bases and J dropped 6 bases, with 18 bases sitting between them. CDR3 loop: CSVEDYGPVSLEQYF. CDR3 DNA: TGCAGCGTTGAAGATTACGGCCCGGTAAGTCTCGAGCAGTACTTC.

The V gene is TRBV4-1, the J gene TRBJ2-1; D might be TRBD1 (6 bases). Germline loops: CDR1 MGHRA, CDR2 YSYEKL. The CDR3 runs 17 residues. The ends were cut back, 0 bases at V and 0 bases at J, with 12 bases in the middle. CDR3 coding DNA: TGCGCCAGCAGCCAAGAATCAGGGGTCCTCTCCTACAATGAGCAGTTCTTC. Amino acids: CASSQESGVLSYNEQFF.

On this clonotype itself: A much larger clone differs by one base, so this may be a read error. The CDR3 DNA is TGTGCCGGTTCCACATCCCCTGGGTTCTTC. It yields the protein CAGSTSPGFF. The gene calls are TRBV21-1 and TRBJ2-1; no DNA check was done on the table's D call, TRBD1. TRBV21-1 is a documented pseudogene. There are 10 residues in the CDR3.

This clonotype was detected many times. The V gene is TRBV29-1, the J gene TRBJ2-3; D is uncertain. The CDR3 runs 13 residues. V gave up 2 bases and J gave up 6 bases, with 12 bases separating them. Germline lookup yields CDR1 SQVTM and CDR2 ANQGSEA. The CDR3: CSVELSNGDTQYF. As DNA, the CDR3 is TGCAGCGTTGAATTATCGAACGGGGATACGCAGTATTTT.

The gene calls are TRBV28 and TRBJ2-7; D ambiguous. CDR1 and CDR2 from the germline V gene are MDHEN and SYDVKM. CDR3 length: 13 residues. The V gene lost 6 bases and the J gene lost 3 bases, with 12 bases spanning the gap. CDR3 in amino acids: CASSRDSDYEQYF. The CDR3 nucleotides read TGTGCCAGCAGCCGAGACTCGGACTACGAGCAGTACTTC.

V usage is TRBV7-6 and J usage is TRBJ1-4, with 7 positions matching TRBD1. Germline V gene data show CDR1 as SGHVS and CDR2 as FNYEAQ. After removal of 5 bases from V and 10 bases from J, the junction contained 16 bases not matched to a gene. This CDR3 is 16 amino acids long. CDR3: CASSPFGGTVLGKLFF. The DNA of the CDR3 is TGTGCCAGCAGCCCCTTTGGGGGGACAGTGCTTGGAAAACTGTTTTTT.